The entry below describes one T cell receptor (beta chain). The protocol was immunoSEQ multiplex PCR, while the TCRdb copy is restricted to in-frame clones and leaves out a portion. The sample comprises about 50,000 clones, around 90% of which are singletons, and 4.9% rests with the top ten. This sample is part of a study of OX40 agonist ivuxolimab in advanced cancers. Germline assignment: CDR1 MDHEN and CDR2 SYDVKM. The CDR3 spans 14 residues. Trimming took 6 bases from V and 3 from J; bases not matched to a gene: 5. This chain connects TRBV28 to TRBJ2-7; 10 bases agree with TRBD1. The source was CD4+ or CD8+ T cells sorted from blood, collected in a trial of the OX40 agonist ivuxolimab. The origin of this receptor is an adult with an advanced solid tumor such as melanoma, head and neck, liver or kidney cancer. CDR3 DNA: TGTGCCAGCAGGGGACAGGGGAAATACTACGAGCAGTACTTC. Translation gives CASRGQGKYYEQYF.